This TCR beta chain was observed in a study of Ad26.COV2.S vaccination and SARS-CoV-2 variants. Study summary: The authors gave Ad26.COV2.S intramuscularly, either once or twice 56 days apart. Study-level findings and limits: Following vaccination, spike-specific CD8+ and CD4+ T cell responses reportedly exhibited substantial breadth.

Assay: immunoSEQ multiplex PCR; the TCRdb copy retains only in-frame clones and omits some. The sample has around 300,000 clones, almost 90% seen once. The CDR3 contains 16 residues. Looked up from germline, CDR1 is SGHTA and CDR2 is FQGNSA. The V and J ends lost 5 bases and 2 bases respectively, with 16 bases between them. On this clone: Its antigen is unknown.

Indicated treatment: some 20 received Ad26.COV2.S at low or high dose, single or two shots; a few received placebo; per-sample allocation not given. Specimens were obtained on day 63 following the first vaccine or placebo injection. The chain uses TRBV7-2 and TRBJ1-5; weak D call: TRBD1 (5 bases). The sequencing used peripheral blood, collected in a trial of Ad26.COV2.S vaccine versus placebo. The receptor was isolated from a person aged 18 to 59 who received the Ad26.COV2.S COVID-19 vaccine or a placebo. CDR3 sequence: CASSPGWGNGNQPQHF. For the CDR3, the DNA is TGTGCCAGCAGCCCGGGTTGGGGGAATGGCAATCAGCCCCAGCATTTT. The variable domain in full, with the rest retrieved from reference TRBV7-2 and TRBJ1-5, is GAGVSQSPSNKVTEKGKDVELRCDPISGHTALYWYRQSLGQGLEFLIYFQGNSAPDKSGLPSDRFSAERTGGSVSTLTIQRTQQEDSAVYLCASSPGWGNGNQPQHFGDGTRLSIL.